The clone carrying this T cell receptor beta chain was observed a few times. The CDR3 runs 12 residues. Germline CDR1 is ENHRY and CDR2 is SYGVKD. Trimming took off 8 bases at V and 5 bases at J, with 11 bases between the two ends. Preparation of the TCRbeta library used unique molecular identifiers. TCRdb re-analysed the PCR reads in MiXCR, keeping a single row per CDR3 protein. This sample has over 400,000 distinct CDR3 sequences, with 12% found just once. This entry is derived from a study of T-cell reconstitution after alpha-beta-depleted transplantation in children. The sample in question was PBMCs from the stem cell graft donor, obtained from the stem cell graft. The origin of this receptor is a human donor who donated a stem cell graft to a child with combined immunodeficiency. The rearrangement links TRBV10-3 to TRBJ2-3, with D unclear. CDR3 loop: CAIGYPEDTQYF. As DNA, the CDR3 is TGTGCCATCGGGTACCCGGAAGATACGCAGTATTTT.